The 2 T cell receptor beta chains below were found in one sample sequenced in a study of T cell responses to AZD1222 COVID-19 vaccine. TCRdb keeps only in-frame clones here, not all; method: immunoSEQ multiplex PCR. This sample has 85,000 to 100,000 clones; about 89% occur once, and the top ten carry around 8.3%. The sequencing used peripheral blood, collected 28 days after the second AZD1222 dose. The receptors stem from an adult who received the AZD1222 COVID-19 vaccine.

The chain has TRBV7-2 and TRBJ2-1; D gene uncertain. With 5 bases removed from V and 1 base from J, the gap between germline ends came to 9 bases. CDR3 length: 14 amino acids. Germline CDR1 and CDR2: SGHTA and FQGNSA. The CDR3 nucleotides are TGTGCCAGCAGCCCAGACTGGTCCTACAATGAGCAGTTCTTC. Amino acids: CASSPDWSYNEQFF. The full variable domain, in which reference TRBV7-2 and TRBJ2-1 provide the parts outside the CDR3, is GAGVSQSPSNKVTEKGKDVELRCDPISGHTALYWYRQSLGQGLEFLIYFQGNSAPDKSGLPSDRFSAERTGGSVSTLTIQRTQQEDSAVYLCASSPDWSYNEQFFGPGTRLTVL.

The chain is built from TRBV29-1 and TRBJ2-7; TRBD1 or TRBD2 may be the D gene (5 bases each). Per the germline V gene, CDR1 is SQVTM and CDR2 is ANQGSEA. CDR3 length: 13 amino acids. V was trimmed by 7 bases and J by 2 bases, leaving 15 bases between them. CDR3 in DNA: TGCAGCGCCGCCCCTGGGGGACCCTACGAGCAGTACTTC. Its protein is CSAAPGGPYEQYF.